The entry below gives a single T cell receptor (beta chain) sequence along with its context. Its antigen specificity is not known. No much larger clone exists at a distance of one base, and base qualities are not known. In the prospective study, participants were about 18 to 100 years old, resided in around 25 geographic areas of the United States, and were enrolled through a virtual design. In the prospective study, cohorts were assigned on the basis of participant-reported clinical history obtained from a screening survey and a study questionnaire. A participant counted as exposed if, within 2 weeks of entering the study, that participant had been in contact with someone who had a PCR-confirmed or clinician-diagnosed COVID-19 case. Mobile phlebotomists in the prospective study collected whole blood, serum and a nasopharyngeal or oropharyngeal swab from every participant. Over a roughly 2-month period, participants in the prospective study had the option of providing additional blood draws and questionnaires. Before DNA extraction, blood samples from the prospective study were shipped at room temperature or frozen.

The immunoSEQ Assay, a bias-controlled multiplex PCR, was used to amplify TCRbeta CDR3 regions from genomic DNA. The study's processing was this. The number of nucleated cells in each sample was estimated from the amplification of reference gene primers within the assay. Sequence reads were collapsed and filtered to measure the absolute abundance of every unique TCRbeta CDR3 rearrangement. For each sample, productive Simpson clonality was calculated as the square root of Simpson's diversity index across productive rearrangements. Not all clones reach the TCRdb copy of this immuneACCESS table, which keeps in-frame sequences only. Checked studies attribute under half of the gap to unresolved V genes and leave the rest unexplained. V and J calls and clone size are given by that table; D and trimming were obtained from the DNA. The sample has approximately 220,000 clones on record, roughly 80% of them singletons. The ten largest clonotypes hold about 4.6% of the sample.

The germline V gene provides CDR1 SGHVS and CDR2 FNYEAQ. Relative to germline, V is missing 5 bases and J is missing 3 bases, with 10 bases of the junction outside any gene match. Spanning cysteine to phenylalanine, the CDR3 consists of 16 amino acids. Only the CDR3 part of the read is kept: 48 bases, read in frame from the first base. This specimen comes from a study of blood T cell repertoires in COVID-19 (dated by TCRdb to about 2020). With regard to the full study: Samples from collaborators originated in the United States, Italy and Spain and spanned both the acute and convalescent phases of COVID-19. The material from the prospective study consisted of cDNA or gDNA derived from T cells, B-cell-depleted T cells, or PBMCs. Deeply sampled blood TCRbeta repertoires from subjects exposed to, actively infected with, or recovered from COVID-19 were included in the dataset. The repertoires were made available in a free public database intended to serve as a resource for research on the immune response to SARS-CoV-2. Sample metadata almost always included a de-identified subject ID, COVID-19 status, age in years and sex. Where available, HLA class I and class II types were obtained from metadata supplied by the sample provider rather than from assay-based typing. The samples were drawn from two sources: the first 160 participants of the ongoing ImmuneRACE study, and 1,200 or so subjects contributed by 6 global collaborators. Here is what the overall study found, with its caveats: The quantity of clinical and demographic metadata differed by source and by participant and was supplied without curation.

This chain is built from TRBV7-6 and TRBJ1-1; a stretch of 9 junction bases matches TRBD1. The specimen was PBMCs or T cells enriched from blood (not recorded which). The origin of this receptor is a woman aged 45-65 years who had been exposed to COVID-19. The DNA reads as follows: TGTGCCAGCAGCCAATCGCTCCGGACAGGGGACACTGAAGCTTTCTTT. Its protein product is CASSQSLRTGDTEAFF.